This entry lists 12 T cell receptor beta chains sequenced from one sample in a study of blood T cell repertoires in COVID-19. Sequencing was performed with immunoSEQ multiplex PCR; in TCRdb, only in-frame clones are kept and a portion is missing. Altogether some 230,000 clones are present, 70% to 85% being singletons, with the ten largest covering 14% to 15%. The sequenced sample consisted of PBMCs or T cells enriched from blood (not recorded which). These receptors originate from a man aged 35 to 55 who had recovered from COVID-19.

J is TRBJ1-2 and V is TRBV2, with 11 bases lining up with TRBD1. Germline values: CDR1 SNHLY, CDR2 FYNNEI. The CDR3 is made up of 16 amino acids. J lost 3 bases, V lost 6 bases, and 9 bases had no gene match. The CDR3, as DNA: TGTGCCAGCAGGCACCGGGACAGGGGGTTTTACTATGGCTACACCTTC. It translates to CASRHRDRGFYYGYTF.

The CDR3 nucleotides are TGTGCCAGCAGCTTTAGACGGAACCTAGCCTACGAGCAGTACTTC. Translation gives CASSFRRNLAYEQYF. The V and J genes are TRBV5-6 and TRBJ2-7; D uncertain. Trimming stripped 2 bases from V and 2 bases from J, with 14 bases between. CDR3 length: 15 amino acids. Germline V gene lookup returns CDR1 SGHDT and CDR2 YYEEEE. Based on the CDR3 plus reference TRBV5-6 and TRBJ2-7, the full variable domain is DAGVTQSPTHLIKTRGQQVTLRCSPKSGHDTVSWYQQALGQGPQFIFQYYEEEERQRGNFPDRFSGHQFPNYSSELNVNALLLGDSALYLCASSFRRNLAYEQYFGPGTRLTVT.

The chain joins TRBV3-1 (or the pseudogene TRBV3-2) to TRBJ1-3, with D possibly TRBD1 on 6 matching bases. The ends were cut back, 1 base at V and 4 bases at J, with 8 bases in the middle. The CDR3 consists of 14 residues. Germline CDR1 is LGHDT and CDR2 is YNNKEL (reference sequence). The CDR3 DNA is TGTGCCAGCAGCCAAGGGGGGCCAGGAAACACCATATATTTT. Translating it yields CASSQGGPGNTIYF.

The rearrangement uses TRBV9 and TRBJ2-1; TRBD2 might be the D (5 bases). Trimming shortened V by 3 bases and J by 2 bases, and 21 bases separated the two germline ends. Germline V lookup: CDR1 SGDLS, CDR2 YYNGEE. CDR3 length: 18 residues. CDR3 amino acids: CASSAFSPGYGTYNEQFF. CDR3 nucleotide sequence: TGTGCCAGCAGCGCTTTTTCCCCGGGGTACGGGACCTACAATGAGCAGTTCTTC. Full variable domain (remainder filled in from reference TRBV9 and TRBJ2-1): DSGVTQTPKHLITATGQRVTLRCSPRSGDLSVYWYQQSLDQGLQFLIQYYNGEERAKGNILERFSAQQFPDLHSELNLSSLELGDSALYFCASSAFSPGYGTYNEQFFGPGTRLTVL.

The CDR3 DNA sequence: TGTGCTAGTGGTCGCCTCGGGAATTCGGGTGAAGCTTTCTTT. Translation: CASGRLGNSGEAFF. The chain is built from TRBV12-5 and TRBJ1-1; D not resolved. Per germline, CDR1 LGHNT and CDR2 FRNRAP. The CDR3 spans 14 residues. Trimming took off 5 bases at V and 7 bases at J, with 17 bases between the two ends.

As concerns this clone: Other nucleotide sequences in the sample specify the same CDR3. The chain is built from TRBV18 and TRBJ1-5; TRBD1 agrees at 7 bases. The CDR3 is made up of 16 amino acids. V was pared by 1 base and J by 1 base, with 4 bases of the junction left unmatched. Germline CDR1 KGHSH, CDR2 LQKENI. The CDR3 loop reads CASSPQGAGSNQPQHF. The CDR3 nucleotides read TGTGCCAGCTCACCACAGGGGGCTGGAAGCAATCAGCCCCAGCATTTT. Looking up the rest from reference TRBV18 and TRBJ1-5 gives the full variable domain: NAGVMQNPRHLVRRRGQEARLRCSPMKGHSHVYWYRQLPEEGLKFMVYLQKENIIDESGMPKERFSAEFPKEGPSILRIQQVVRGDSAAYFCASSPQGAGSNQPQHFGDGTRLSIL.

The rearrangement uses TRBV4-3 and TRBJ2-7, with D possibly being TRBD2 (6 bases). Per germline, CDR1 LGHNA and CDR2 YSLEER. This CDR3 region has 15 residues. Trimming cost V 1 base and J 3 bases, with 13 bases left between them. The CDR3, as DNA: TGCGCCAGCAGCCAAGGAGTGGGGGGACTCTACGAGCAGTACTTC. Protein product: CASSQGVGGLYEQYF.

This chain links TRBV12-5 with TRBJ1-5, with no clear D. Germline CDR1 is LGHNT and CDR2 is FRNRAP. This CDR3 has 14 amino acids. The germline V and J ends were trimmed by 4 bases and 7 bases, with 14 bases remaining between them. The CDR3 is CASGSRRTRQPQHF. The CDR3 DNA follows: TGTGCTAGTGGTTCCCGACGAACTAGACAGCCCCAGCATTTT.

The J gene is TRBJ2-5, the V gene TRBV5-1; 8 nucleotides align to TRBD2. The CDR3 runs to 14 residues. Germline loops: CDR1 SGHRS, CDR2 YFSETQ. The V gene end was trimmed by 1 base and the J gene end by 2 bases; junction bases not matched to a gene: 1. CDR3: CASSLSGGQETQYF. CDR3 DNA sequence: TGCGCCAGCAGCTTGTCGGGGGGGCAAGAGACCCAGTACTTC.

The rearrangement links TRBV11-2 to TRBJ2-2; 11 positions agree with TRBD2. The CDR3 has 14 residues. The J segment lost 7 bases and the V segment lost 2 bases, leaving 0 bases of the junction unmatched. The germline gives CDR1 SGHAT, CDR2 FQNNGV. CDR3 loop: CASSLLAGGGELFF. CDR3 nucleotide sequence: TGTGCCAGCAGCTTACTAGCGGGGGGCGGGGAGCTGTTTTTT.

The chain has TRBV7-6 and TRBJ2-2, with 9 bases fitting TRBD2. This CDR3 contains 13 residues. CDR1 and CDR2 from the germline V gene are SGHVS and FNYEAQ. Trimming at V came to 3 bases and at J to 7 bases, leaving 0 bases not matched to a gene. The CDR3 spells CASSFSGSGELFF. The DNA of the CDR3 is TGTGCCAGCAGCTTTAGCGGGAGCGGGGAGCTGTTTTTT.

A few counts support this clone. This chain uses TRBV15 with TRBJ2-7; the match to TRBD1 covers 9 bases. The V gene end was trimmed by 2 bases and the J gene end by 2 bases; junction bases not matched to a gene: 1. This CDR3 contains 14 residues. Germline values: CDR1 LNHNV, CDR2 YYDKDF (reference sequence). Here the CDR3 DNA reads TGTGCCACCAGCAGAAGACAGGGGGCCTACGAGCAGTACTTC. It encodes CATSRRQGAYEQYF.